This T cell receptor beta chain is drawn from a study of OX40 agonist ivuxolimab in advanced cancers. General study findings and limits: Near-lowest levels of clonal expansion characterized partial responders at 0.1-3.0 mg/kg. Low normalized T-cell clonal expansion was additionally recorded for some nonresponders.

CDR3 size: 16 residues. The V and J ends lost 3 bases and 7 bases, in that order; junction bases with no gene match: 10. Germline V gene lookup returns CDR1 SGDLS and CDR2 YYNGEE. Sequencing was performed with immunoSEQ multiplex PCR; in TCRdb, only in-frame clones are kept and a portion is missing. In the table there are about 47,000 clones, roughly 80% of which are singletons. Note on this clone: Its antigen remains unidentified.

The genes are TRBV9 and TRBJ2-2; TRBD1 agrees at 9 bases. The sequence was obtained from an adult with an advanced solid tumor such as melanoma, head and neck, liver or kidney cancer. Sequences were derived from CD4+ or CD8+ T cells sorted from blood, sampled in a trial of the OX40 agonist ivuxolimab. The CDR3 DNA is TGTGCCAGCAGCGCCGTGGGGACAGGGCTCGTCGGGGAGCTGTTTTTT. It encodes CASSAVGTGLVGELFF.